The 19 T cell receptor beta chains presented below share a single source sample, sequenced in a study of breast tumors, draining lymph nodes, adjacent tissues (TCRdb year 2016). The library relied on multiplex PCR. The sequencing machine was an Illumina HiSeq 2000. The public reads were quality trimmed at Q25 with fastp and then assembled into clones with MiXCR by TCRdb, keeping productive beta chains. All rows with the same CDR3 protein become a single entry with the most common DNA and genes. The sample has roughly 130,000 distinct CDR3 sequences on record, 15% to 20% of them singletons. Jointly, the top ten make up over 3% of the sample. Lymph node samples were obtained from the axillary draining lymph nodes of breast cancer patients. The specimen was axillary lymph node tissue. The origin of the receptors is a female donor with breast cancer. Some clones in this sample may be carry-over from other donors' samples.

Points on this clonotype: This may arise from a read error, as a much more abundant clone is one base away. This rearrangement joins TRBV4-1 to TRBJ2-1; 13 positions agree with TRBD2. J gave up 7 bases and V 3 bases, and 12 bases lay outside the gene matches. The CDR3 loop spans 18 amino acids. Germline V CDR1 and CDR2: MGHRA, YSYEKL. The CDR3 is CASSHHPATSGGRNEQFF. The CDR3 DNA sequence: TGCGCCAGCAGCCACCACCCGGCGACTAGCGGGGGGCGAAATGAGCAGTTCTTC.

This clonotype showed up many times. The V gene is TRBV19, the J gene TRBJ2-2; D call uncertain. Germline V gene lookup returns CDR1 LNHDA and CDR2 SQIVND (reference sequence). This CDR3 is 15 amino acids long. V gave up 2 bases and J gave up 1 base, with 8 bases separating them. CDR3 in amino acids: CASSIFRVNTGELFF. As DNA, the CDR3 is TGTGCCAGTAGTATATTTAGGGTGAACACCGGGGAGCTGTTTTTT.

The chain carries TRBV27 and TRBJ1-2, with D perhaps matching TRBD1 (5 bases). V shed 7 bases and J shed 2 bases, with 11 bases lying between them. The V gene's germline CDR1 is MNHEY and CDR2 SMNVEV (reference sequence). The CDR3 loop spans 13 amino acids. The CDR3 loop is CASIQGDNYGYTF. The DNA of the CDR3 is TGTGCCAGCATTCAGGGAGACAACTATGGCTACACCTTC.

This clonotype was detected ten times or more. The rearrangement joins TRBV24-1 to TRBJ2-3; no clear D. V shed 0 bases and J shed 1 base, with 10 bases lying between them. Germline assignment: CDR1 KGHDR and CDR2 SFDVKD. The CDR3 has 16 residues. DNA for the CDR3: TGTGCCACCAGTGATTTGATGGGTCTGGGCACAGATACGCAGTATTTT. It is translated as CATSDLMGLGTDTQYF.

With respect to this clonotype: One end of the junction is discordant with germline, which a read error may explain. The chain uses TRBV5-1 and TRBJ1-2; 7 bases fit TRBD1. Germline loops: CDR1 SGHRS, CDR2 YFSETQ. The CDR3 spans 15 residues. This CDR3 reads CACSSMAGGDYGYTF. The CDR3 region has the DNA TGCGCCTGCAGCTCTATGGCAGGGGGTGACTATGGCTACACCTTC.

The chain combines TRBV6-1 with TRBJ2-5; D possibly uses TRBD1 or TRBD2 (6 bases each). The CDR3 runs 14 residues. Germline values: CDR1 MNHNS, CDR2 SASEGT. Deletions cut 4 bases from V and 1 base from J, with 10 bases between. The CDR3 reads CASSAGGPQETQYF. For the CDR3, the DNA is TGTGCCAGCAGTGCCGGGGGCCCCCAAGAGACCCAGTACTTC.

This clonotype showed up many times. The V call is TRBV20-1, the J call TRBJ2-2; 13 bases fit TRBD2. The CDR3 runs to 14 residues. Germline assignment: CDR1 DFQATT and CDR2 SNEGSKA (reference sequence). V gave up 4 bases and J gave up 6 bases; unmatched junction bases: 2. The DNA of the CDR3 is TGCAGTGCTACTGGACTAGCGGGGGCCGGGGAGCTGTTTTTT. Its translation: CSATGLAGAGELFF.

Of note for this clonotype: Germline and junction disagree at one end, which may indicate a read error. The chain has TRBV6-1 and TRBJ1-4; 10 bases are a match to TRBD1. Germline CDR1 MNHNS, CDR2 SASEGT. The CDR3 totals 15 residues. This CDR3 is CASSEPGQGLEKLVF. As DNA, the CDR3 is TGTGCCAGCAGCGAGCCGGGACAGGGGCTCGAAAAACTGGTTTTT.

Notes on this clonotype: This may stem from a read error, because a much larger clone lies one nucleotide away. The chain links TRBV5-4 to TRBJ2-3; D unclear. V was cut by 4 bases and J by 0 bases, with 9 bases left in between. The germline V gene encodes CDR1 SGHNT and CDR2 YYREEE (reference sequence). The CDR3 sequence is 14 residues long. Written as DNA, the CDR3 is TGTGCCAGCAGCCTCGGGCGGAGCACAGATACGCAGTATTTT. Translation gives CASSLGRSTDTQYF.

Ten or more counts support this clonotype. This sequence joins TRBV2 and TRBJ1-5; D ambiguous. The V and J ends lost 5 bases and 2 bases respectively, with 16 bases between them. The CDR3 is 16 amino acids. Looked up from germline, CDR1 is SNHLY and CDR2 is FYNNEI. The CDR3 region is CASSNLEAGRNQPQHF. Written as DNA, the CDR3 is TGTGCCAGCAGTAACCTCGAGGCGGGCCGCAATCAGCCCCAGCATTTT.

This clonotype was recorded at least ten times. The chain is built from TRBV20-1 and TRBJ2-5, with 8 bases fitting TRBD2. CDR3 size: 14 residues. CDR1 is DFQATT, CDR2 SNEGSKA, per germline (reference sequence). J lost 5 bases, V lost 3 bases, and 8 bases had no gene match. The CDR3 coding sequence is TGCAGTGCTAGTCGGGGGGGGATACTGGAGACCCAGTACTTC. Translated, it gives CSASRGGILETQYF.

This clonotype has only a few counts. The CDR3 bases are TGTGCCAGCAGCCACGAAAATAGCGGGATGACGAACAATGAGCAGTTCTTC. Protein: CASSHENSGMTNNEQFF. The chain recombines TRBV3-1 with TRBJ2-1; TRBD2 agrees at 8 bases. V shed 3 bases, J shed 5 bases, and the junction held 12 bases outside the gene matches. CDR1 and CDR2 from the germline V gene are LGHDT and YNNKEL (reference sequence). The CDR3 spans 17 residues.

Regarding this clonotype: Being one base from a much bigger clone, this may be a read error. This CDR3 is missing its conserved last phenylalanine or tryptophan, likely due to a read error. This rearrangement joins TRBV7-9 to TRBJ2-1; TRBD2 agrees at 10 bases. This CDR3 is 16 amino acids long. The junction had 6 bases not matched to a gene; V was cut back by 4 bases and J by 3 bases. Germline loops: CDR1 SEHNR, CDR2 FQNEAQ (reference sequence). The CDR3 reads CASSSSGRALYNEQFV. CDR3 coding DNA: TGTGCCAGCAGCTCGAGCGGGAGGGCCCTCTACAATGAGCAGTTCGTC.

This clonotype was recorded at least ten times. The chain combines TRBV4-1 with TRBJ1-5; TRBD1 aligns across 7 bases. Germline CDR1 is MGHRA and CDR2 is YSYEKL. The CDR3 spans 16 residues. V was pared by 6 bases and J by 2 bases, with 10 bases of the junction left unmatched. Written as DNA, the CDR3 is TGCGCCAGCAGAGCGGAGGGGGCCTTACGCAATCAGCCCCAGCATTTT. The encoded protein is CASRAEGALRNQPQHF.

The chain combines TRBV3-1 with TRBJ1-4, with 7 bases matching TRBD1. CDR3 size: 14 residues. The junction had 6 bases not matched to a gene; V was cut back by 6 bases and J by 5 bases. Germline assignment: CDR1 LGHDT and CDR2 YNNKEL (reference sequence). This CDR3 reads CASRQTGLNEKLFF. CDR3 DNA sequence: TGTGCCAGCAGACAGACAGGGTTAAATGAAAAACTGTTTTTT. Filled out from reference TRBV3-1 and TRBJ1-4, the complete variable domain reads DTAVSQTPKYLVTQMGNDKSIKCEQNLGHDTMYWYKQDSKKFLKIMFSYNNKELIINETVPNRFSPKSPDKAHLNLHINSLELGDSAVYFCASRQTGLNEKLFFGSGTQLSVL.

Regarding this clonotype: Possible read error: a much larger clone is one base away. The chain's CDR3 is CASSEVGGRMSEQYF. The CDR3 DNA reads TGTGCCAGCAGTGAAGTGGGCGGGAGGATGTCGGAGCAGTACTTC. V is TRBV6-1 and J is TRBJ2-7, with TRBD2 matching 8 bases. The CDR3 is 15 residues long. V trimming: 1 base; J trimming: 7 bases; junction bases outside the gene matches: 9. The germline gives CDR1 MNHNS, CDR2 SASEGT.

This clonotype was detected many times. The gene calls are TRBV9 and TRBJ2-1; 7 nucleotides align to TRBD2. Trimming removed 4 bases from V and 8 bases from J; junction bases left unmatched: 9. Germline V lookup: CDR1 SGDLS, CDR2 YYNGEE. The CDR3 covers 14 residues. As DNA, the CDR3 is TGTGCCAGCAGCCCGGGGACTACCTCGGATGAGCAGTTCTTC. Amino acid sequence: CASSPGTTSDEQFF.

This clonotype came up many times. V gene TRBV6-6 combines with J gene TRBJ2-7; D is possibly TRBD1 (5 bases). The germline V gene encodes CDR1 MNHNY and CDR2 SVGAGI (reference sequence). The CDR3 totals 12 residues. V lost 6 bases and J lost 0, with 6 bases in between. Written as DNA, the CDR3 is TGTGCCAGCAGAGACAGCTCCTACGAGCAGTACTTC. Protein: CASRDSSYEQYF.

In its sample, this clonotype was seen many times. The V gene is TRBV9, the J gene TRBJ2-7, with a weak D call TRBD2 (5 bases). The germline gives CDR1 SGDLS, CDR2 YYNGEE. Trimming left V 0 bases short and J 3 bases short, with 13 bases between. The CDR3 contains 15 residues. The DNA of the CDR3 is TGTGCCAGCAGCGTAGCCCCGGGGTCGCGCTACGAGCAGTACTTC. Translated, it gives CASSVAPGSRYEQYF.